The T cell receptor beta chain under discussion was sequenced for a study of regulatory T cells in long-lasting Graves disease. Study summary: Graves' patients who were just diagnosed had used antithyroid drugs for under 3 months.

At least ten counts were recorded for this clonotype. Its target is unknown. According to the study, TCR beta libraries were built with iRepertoire HTBI primers and CDR3-region Arm-PCR. Each CDR3 protein is one row after TCRdb ran MiXCR on the multiplex PCR reads. The sample holds over 450,000 distinct CDR3 sequences, 9.5% to 15% seen once. Study-level results: The TCR repertoire of persistent Graves' patients was less diverse than that of newly diagnosed ones. The researchers studied only peripheral blood, not thyroid tissue.

Time point defined: newly diagnosed GD, antithyroid drugs for less than 3 months. Following extraction of RNA from PBMCs, that RNA was used to make the TCR library. The same sample was also used in a study of T cells in Graves' hyperthyroidism and ophthalmopathy.

The receptor's source is a woman in her twenties or thirties with Graves disease. Sequences were derived from peripheral blood mononuclear cells (PBMCs), sampled at new diagnosis, from a patient treated with antithyroid drugs.

The CDR3 loop reads CASGAANYEQYF. CDR3 nucleotides: TGTGCCAGTGGGGCCGCCAATTACGAGCAGTACTTC. The gene calls are TRBV14 and TRBJ2-7; possibly TRBD1 for D (5 bases). Germline CDR1 reads SGHDN; CDR2 reads FVKESK. V was shortened by 9 bases and J by 4 bases, with 13 bases between the two germline ends. The CDR3 covers 12 residues. Looking up the rest from reference TRBV14 and TRBJ2-7 gives the full variable domain: EAGVTQFPSHSVIEKGQTVTLRCDPISGHDNLYWYRRVMGKEIKFLLHFVKESKQDESGMPNNRFLAERTGGTYSTLKVQPAELEDSGVYFCASGAANYEQYFGPGTRLTVT.